This T cell receptor beta chain was observed in a study of technical replicates of blood from several donors. Clones were sequenced by immunoSEQ multiplex PCR, and TCRdb holds only the in-frame ones, with some missing. The table records about 71,000 clones, 88% of them present only once. Regarding this clone: Sequence at one end of the junction differs from germline and may be a read error.

This CDR3 spans 14 amino acids. Germline V gene data show CDR1 as SQVTM and CDR2 as ANQGSEA. The chain is built from TRBV29-1 and TRBJ1-5; D might be TRBD1 (6 bases). This TCR derives from a human donor in good health. Some clones in this sample may be carry-over from other donors' samples. Sequenced sample: PBMCs. This CDR3 reads CSVEEGQGGQPQHF. The CDR3, as DNA: TGCAGCGTGGAAGAAGGACAAGGGGGTCAGCCCCAGCATTTT.